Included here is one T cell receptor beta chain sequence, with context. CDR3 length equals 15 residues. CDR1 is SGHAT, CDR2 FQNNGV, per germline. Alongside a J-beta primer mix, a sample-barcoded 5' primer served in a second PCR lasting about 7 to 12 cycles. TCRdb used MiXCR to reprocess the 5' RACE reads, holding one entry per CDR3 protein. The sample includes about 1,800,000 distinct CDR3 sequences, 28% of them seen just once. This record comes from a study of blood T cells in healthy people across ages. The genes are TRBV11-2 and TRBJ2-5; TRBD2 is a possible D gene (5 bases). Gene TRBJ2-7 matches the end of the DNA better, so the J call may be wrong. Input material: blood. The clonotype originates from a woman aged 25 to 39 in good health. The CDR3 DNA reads TGTGCCAGCAGCCTTAGAGGGAAATCTGACTACGAGCAGTACTTC. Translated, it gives CASSLRGKSDYEQYF.